Listed here is a single T cell receptor (beta chain). V shed 8 bases, J shed 7 bases, and the junction held 5 bases outside the gene matches. Germline V lookup: CDR1 MDHEN, CDR2 SYDVKM. The CDR3 contains 12 residues. Generated by immunoSEQ multiplex PCR, the TCRdb table keeps only in-frame clones and is missing some. The repertoire holds 250,000 to 300,000 clones, with 86% as singletons. This entry belongs to a study of blood T cell repertoires in COVID-19. The chain is built from TRBV28 and TRBJ2-1; 7 nucleotides align to TRBD1. The origin of this receptor is a woman in her twenties or thirties with COVID-19, enrolled during active disease. Material for sequencing was peripheral blood. The CDR3 DNA is TGTGCCAGCCGCCTCAGGGGGAATGAGCAGTTCTTC. It encodes CASRLRGNEQFF. Together with reference TRBV28 and TRBJ2-1, the CDR3 gives the full variable domain: DVKVTQSSRYLVKRTGEKVFLECVQDMDHENMFWYRQDPGLGLRLIYFSYDVKMKEKGDIPEGYSVSREKKERFSLILESASTNQTSMYLCASRLRGNEQFFGPGTRLTVL.